One sample yielded the 7 T cell receptor beta chains listed below, sequenced in a study of T cell changes during pregnancy in multiple sclerosis. Clones were sequenced by immunoSEQ multiplex PCR, and TCRdb holds only the in-frame ones, with some missing. This table holds around 31,000 clones, 80% to 90% found once. Sample: CD8+ T cells from peripheral blood mononuclear cells, taken in the first trimester of pregnancy. These receptors originate from a female donor with multiple sclerosis, enrolled in a pregnancy study.

The rearrangement joins TRBV7-8 to TRBJ2-7; 8 bases align to TRBD1. This CDR3 is 14 amino acids long. Per germline, CDR1 SGHVS and CDR2 FQNEAQ. V lost 6 bases to trimming and J lost 3 bases; unmatched junction nucleotides: 7. This CDR3 reads CASSQTRGLYEQYF. CDR3 sequence (DNA): TGTGCCAGCAGTCAGACCAGGGGGCTCTACGAGCAGTACTTC. Looking up the rest from reference TRBV7-8 and TRBJ2-7 gives the full variable domain: GAGVSQSPRYKVAKRGQDVALRCDPISGHVSLFWYQQALGQGPEFLTYFQNEAQLDKSGLPSDRFFAERPEGSVSTLKIQRTQQEDSAVYLCASSQTRGLYEQYFGPGTRLTVT.

V usage is TRBV19 and J usage is TRBJ2-7; 7 positions match TRBD1. Trimming at V came to 3 bases and at J to 3 bases, leaving 2 bases not matched to a gene. The germline CDR1 and CDR2 sequences are LNHDA and SQIVND (reference sequence). CDR3 length: 13 residues. CDR3 in DNA: TGTGCCAGTAGTATTGGACAGGACTACGAGCAGTACTTC. This encodes CASSIGQDYEQYF.

This clone was seen a handful of times. The chain combines TRBV4-3 with TRBJ2-1; D is perhaps TRBD1 (5 bases). Germline V lookup: CDR1 LGHNA, CDR2 YSLEER. This CDR3 comprises 16 residues. V was shortened by 0 bases and J by 5 bases, with 14 bases between the two germline ends. The CDR3 bases are TGCGCCAGCAGCCAAGAGGTCCAGGGCCGAGACAATGAGCAGTTCTTC. Translated: CASSQEVQGRDNEQFF.

The chain has TRBV7-3 and TRBJ2-2; D ambiguous. This CDR3 spans 13 amino acids. V was cut by 3 bases and J by 5 bases, with 7 bases left in between. CDR1 and CDR2 from the germline V gene are SGHTA and FQGTGA. The CDR3 region is CASSFTGTGELFF. The DNA of the CDR3 is TGTGCCAGCAGCTTTACGGGTACCGGGGAGCTGTTTTTT. Full variable domain (missing parts from reference TRBV7-3 and TRBJ2-2): GAGVSQTPSNKVTEKGKYVELRCDPISGHTALYWYRQSLGQGPEFLIYFQGTGAADDSGLPNDRFFAVRPEGSVSTLKIQRTERGDSAVYLCASSFTGTGELFFGEGSRLTVL.

The chain is built from TRBV9 and TRBJ1-4; 8 bases fit TRBD1. V gave up 0 bases and J gave up 8 bases; unmatched junction bases: 12. Germline assignment: CDR1 SGDLS and CDR2 YYNGEE. The CDR3 contains 17 residues. CDR3 loop: CASSVGTGGGRSEKLFF. CDR3 DNA: TGTGCCAGCAGCGTAGGCACAGGGGGTGGACGTAGCGAAAAACTGTTTTTT. The full variable domain, with the rest looked up from reference TRBV9 and TRBJ1-4, is DSGVTQTPKHLITATGQRVTLRCSPRSGDLSVYWYQQSLDQGLQFLIQYYNGEERAKGNILERFSAQQFPDLHSELNLSSLELGDSALYFCASSVGTGGGRSEKLFFGSGTQLSVL.

CDR3 sequence reads: CASSLQGTDYYEQYF. CDR3 nucleotide sequence: TGTGCCAGCAGTTTACAAGGGACAGATTACTACGAGCAGTACTTC. This chain uses TRBV27 with TRBJ2-7, with 7 positions matching TRBD1. The CDR3 spans 15 residues. Germline CDR1 reads MNHEY; CDR2 reads SMNVEV (reference sequence). The trim removed 2 bases at V and 3 bases at J, leaving 7 bases unmatched.

This sequence joins TRBV28 and TRBJ2-5, with 7 bases matching TRBD2. The CDR3 is 16 residues long. The V gene's germline CDR1 is MDHEN and CDR2 SYDVKM. V lost 5 bases, J lost 2 bases, and 11 bases stayed unmatched. This CDR3 reads CASSPPRGTKQETQYF. For the CDR3, the DNA is TGTGCCAGCAGTCCTCCCCGCGGGACTAAACAAGAGACCCAGTACTTC.